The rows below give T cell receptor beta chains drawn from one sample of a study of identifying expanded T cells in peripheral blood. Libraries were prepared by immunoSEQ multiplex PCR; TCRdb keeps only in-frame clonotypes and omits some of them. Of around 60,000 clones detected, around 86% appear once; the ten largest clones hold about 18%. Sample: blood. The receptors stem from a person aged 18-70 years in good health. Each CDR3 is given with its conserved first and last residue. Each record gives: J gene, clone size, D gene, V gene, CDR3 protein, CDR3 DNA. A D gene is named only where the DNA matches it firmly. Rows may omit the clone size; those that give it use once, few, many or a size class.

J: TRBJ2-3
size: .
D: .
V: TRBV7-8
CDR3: CASSLAPGVIDTQYF
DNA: TGTGCCAGCAGCTTAGCCCCAGGGGTGATAGATACGCAGTATTTT

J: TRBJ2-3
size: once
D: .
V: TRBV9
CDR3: CASSVDRQGGTDTQYF
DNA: TGTGCCAGCAGCGTAGATCGACAGGGAGGTACAGATACGCAGTATTTT

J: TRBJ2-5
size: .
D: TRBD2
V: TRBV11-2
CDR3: CASSRRLAGGQETQYF
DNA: TGTGCCAGCAGCCGGAGACTAGCGGGGGGGCAAGAGACCCAGTACTTC

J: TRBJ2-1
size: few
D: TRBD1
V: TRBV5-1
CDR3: CASSISGTGSFF
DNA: TGCGCCAGCAGCATTTCCGGGACAGGGTCGTTCTTC

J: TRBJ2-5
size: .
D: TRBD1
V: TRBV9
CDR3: CASSVDTGEETQYF
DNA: TGTGCCAGCAGCGTAGACACAGGGGAAGAGACCCAGTACTTC

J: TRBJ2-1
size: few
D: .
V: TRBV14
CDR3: CASSQFTGYNEQFF
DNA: TGTGCCAGCAGCCAGTTTACAGGTTACAATGAGCAGTTCTTC

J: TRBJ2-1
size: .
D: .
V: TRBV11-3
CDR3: CASSLDTNEQFF
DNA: TGTGCCAGCAGCTTAGATACTAATGAGCAGTTCTTC

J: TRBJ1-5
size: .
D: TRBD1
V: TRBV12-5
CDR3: CASGLGRGFGQPQHF
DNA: TGTGCTAGTGGTTTGGGCAGGGGGTTCGGTCAGCCCCAGCATTTT

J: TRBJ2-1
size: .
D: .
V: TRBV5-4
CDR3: CASSLGLEAAEQFF
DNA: TGTGCCAGCAGCTTGGGACTAGAGGCGGCTGAGCAGTTCTTC

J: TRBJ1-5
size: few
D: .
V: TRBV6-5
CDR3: CASSGAHSNQPQHF
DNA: TGTGCCAGCAGTGGGGCTCATAGCAATCAGCCCCAGCATTTT

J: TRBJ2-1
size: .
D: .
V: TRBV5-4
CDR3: CASSLGGPGNEQFF
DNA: TGTGCCAGCAGCTTGGGGGGGCCGGGGAATGAGCAGTTCTTC

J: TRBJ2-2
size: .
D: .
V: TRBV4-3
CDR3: CASSQVQESGELFF
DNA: TGCGCCAGCAGCCAAGTGCAGGAATCCGGGGAGCTGTTTTTT

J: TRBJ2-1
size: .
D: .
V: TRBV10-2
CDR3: CASSEDYDNEQFF
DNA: TGCGCCAGCAGCGAGGACTATGACAATGAGCAGTTCTTC

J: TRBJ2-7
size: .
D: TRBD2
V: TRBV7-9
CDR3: CASSRGETSYEQYF
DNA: TGTGCCAGCAGCCGGGGGGAGACCTCCTACGAGCAGTACTTC

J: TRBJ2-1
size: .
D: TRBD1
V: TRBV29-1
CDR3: CSVDPGTGVNEQFF
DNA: TGCAGCGTTGACCCCGGGACAGGGGTCAATGAGCAGTTCTTC

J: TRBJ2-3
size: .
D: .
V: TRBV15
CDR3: CATSRATGSTDTQYF
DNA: TGTGCCACCAGCAGAGCGACGGGAAGCACAGATACGCAGTATTTT

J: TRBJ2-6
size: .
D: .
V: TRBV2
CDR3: CASSVRGQGTSGANVLTF
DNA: TGTGCCAGCAGCGTCCGAGGTCAGGGGACCTCAGGGGCCAACGTCCTGACTTTC

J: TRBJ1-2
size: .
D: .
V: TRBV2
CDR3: CASNEGRGPYYGYTF
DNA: TGTGCCAGCAATGAAGGCAGGGGTCCTTACTATGGCTACACCTTC

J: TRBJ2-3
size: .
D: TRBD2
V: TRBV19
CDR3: CASRSTSADTQYF
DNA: TGTGCCAGTAGGTCCACTAGCGCAGATACGCAGTATTTT

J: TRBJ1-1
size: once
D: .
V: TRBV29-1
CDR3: CSVENPQRNTEAFF
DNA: TGCAGCGTTGAAAATCCACAGCGAAACACTGAAGCTTTCTTT

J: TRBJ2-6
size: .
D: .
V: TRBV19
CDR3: CASNSRPGPSISGANVLTF
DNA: TGTGCCAGTAACTCCAGGCCCGGGCCTTCAATCTCTGGGGCCAACGTCCTGACTTTC

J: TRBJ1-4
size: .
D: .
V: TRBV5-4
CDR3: CASSSTAVNEKLFF
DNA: TGTGCCAGCAGCTCGACAGCCGTCAATGAAAAACTGTTTTTT

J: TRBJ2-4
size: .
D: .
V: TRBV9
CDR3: CASSPSRGDIQYF
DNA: TGTGCCAGCAGCCCGAGTCGAGGGGACATTCAGTACTTC

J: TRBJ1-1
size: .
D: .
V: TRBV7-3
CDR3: CASSSQPGDTEAFF
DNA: TGTGCCAGCAGTTCCCAGCCTGGGGACACTGAAGCTTTCTTT

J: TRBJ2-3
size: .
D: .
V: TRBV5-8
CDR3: CASILWRGSTDTQYF
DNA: TGTGCCAGCATTTTGTGGCGGGGAAGCACAGATACGCAGTATTTT

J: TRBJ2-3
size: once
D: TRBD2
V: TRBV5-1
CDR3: CASSLGGSGSTDTQYF
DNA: TGCGCCAGCAGCTTAGGAGGTAGCGGGAGTACAGATACGCAGTATTTT

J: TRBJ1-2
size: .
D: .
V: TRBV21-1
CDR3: CASSKVKCGTGCSSTVNYGYTF
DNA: TGTGCCAGCAGCAAAGTAAAATGTGGGACAGGTTGTTCGTCAACCGTTAACTATGGCTACACCTTC

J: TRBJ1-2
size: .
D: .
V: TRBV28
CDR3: CASRPEKGRTYGYTF
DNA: TGTGCCAGCAGGCCCGAAAAGGGACGGACTTATGGCTACACCTTC

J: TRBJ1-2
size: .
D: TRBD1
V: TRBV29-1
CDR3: CSVDTLDRGYGYTF
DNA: TGCAGCGTTGATACCCTTGACAGGGGCTATGGCTACACCTTC

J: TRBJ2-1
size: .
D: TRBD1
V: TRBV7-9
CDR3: CASSSRRDRGSEQFF
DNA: TGTGCCAGCAGCTCCCGCCGGGACAGGGGTAGCGAGCAGTTCTTC

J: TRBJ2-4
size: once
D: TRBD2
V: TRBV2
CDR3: CASSESSGNTRTKNIQYF
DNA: TGTGCCAGCAGTGAGTCTAGCGGGAACACTAGGACCAAAAACATTCAGTACTTC

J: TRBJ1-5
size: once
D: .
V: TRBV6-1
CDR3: CASSELAWAGSNQPQHF
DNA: TGTGCCAGCAGTGAACTAGCCTGGGCGGGGAGCAATCAGCCCCAGCATTTT

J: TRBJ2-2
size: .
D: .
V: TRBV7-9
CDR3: CASRPPGPGELFF
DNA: TGTGCCAGCAGACCCCCGGGCCCCGGGGAGCTGTTTTTT

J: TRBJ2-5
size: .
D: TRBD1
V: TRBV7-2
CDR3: CASSSGQGARAYQETQYF
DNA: TGTGCCAGCAGCTCGGGACAGGGGGCTCGAGCGTACCAAGAGACCCAGTACTTC

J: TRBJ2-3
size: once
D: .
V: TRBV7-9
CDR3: CASSLEARRRTDTQYF
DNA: TGTGCCAGCAGCTTAGAGGCCAGGCGACGCACAGATACGCAGTATTTT

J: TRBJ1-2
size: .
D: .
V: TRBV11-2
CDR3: CASSRTGFDGYTF
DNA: TGTGCCAGCAGCAGAACAGGGTTTGATGGCTACACCTTC

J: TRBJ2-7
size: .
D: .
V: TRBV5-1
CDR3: CASSLGAGPAYEQYF
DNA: TGCGCCAGCAGCTTGGGGGCAGGTCCTGCCTACGAGCAGTACTTC

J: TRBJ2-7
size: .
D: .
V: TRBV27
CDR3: CASSFIDRSYEQYF
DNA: TGTGCCAGCAGTTTCATTGACAGATCCTACGAGCAGTACTTC

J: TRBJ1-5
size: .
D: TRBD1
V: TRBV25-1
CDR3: CASSEGNRGNQPQHF
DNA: TGTGCCAGCAGTGAGGGGAACAGGGGGAATCAGCCCCAGCATTTT

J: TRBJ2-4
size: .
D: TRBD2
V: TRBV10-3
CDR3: CAISESGSGGNIQYF
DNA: TGTGCCATCAGTGAGTCGGGGAGCGGGGGTAACATTCAGTACTTC

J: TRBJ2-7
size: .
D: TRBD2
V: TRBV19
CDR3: CASSIDASGGIYYEQYF
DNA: TGTGCCAGTAGTATAGATGCTAGCGGAGGGATTTACTACGAGCAGTACTTC

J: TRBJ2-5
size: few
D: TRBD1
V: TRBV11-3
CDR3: CASSERDSQETQYF
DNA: TGTGCCAGCAGCGAAAGGGACAGCCAAGAGACCCAGTACTTC

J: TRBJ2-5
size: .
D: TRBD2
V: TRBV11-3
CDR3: CASSLASGKETQYF
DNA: TGTGCCAGCAGCTTAGCTAGCGGGAAAGAGACCCAGTACTTC

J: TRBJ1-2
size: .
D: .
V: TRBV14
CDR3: CASSHLDSGSNYGYTF
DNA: TGTGCCAGCAGCCATTTGGACAGCGGATCTAACTATGGCTACACCTTC

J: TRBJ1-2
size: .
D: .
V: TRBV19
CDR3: CASSIGPGGGYTF
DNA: TGTGCCAGTAGTATAGGGCCAGGCGGAGGCTACACCTTC

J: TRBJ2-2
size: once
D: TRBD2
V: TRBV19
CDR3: CASGLAGAAGELFF
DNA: TGTGCCAGCGGACTAGCGGGAGCGGCCGGGGAGCTGTTTTTT

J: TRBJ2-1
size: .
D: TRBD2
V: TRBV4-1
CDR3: CASSQGPLAGVEQFF
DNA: TGCGCCAGCAGCCAAGGGCCACTAGCGGGGGTTGAGCAGTTCTTC

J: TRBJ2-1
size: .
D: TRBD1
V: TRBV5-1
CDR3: CASSAGTGSYNEQFF
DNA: TGCGCCAGCAGCGCCGGGACAGGGTCCTACAATGAGCAGTTCTTC

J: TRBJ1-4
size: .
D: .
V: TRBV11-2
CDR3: CASRLGVGGKQTTNEKLFF
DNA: TGTGCCAGCAGGCTGGGGGTAGGAGGCAAGCAGACAACTAATGAAAAACTGTTTTTT

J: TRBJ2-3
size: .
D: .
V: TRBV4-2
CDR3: CASRRGADSTDTQYF
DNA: TGTGCCAGCAGAAGAGGGGCGGATAGCACAGATACGCAGTATTTT

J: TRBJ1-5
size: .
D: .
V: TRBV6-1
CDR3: CASSEIRGRRQPQHF
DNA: TGTGCCAGCAGTGAAATCAGGGGAAGGCGACAGCCCCAGCATTTT

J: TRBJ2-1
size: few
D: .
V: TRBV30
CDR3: CAWSVADEQFF
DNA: TGTGCCTGGAGTGTAGCGGATGAGCAGTTCTTC